Listed here are 9 T cell receptor beta chains from one sample, sequenced in a study of long-term antiretroviral therapy in people with HIV (dated by TCRdb to 2022 to 2024). The immunoSEQ hsTCRB v3.0 assay was used at survey level resolution for TRB variable region sequencing. In TCRdb, the immuneACCESS table is reduced to in-frame sequences with V and J assigned. These tables do not hold every clone; where another copy was compared, an unresolved V gene accounts for under half, and the others remain unexplained. The sample table records some 48,000 clones; about 88% of these occur just once. More than 2.5% of the sample is in the top ten clones. Sequencing was performed on unsorted PBMCs, taken 0.8 years after starting antiretroviral therapy. The receptors stem from a woman in her late teens or twenties with HIV.

Written as DNA, the CDR3 is TGTGCCAGCAGCTTAATCCACATGAACACTGAAGCTTTCTTT. Amino acid sequence: CASSLIHMNTEAFF. This sequence joins TRBV7-2 and TRBJ1-1; D is unclear. The length of the CDR3 is 14 residues. Germline CDR1 SGHTA, CDR2 FQGNSA. V was trimmed by 2 bases and J by 0 bases, leaving 7 bases between them.

This clone was counted between two and nine times. The chain is built from TRBV25-1 and TRBJ1-2, with D unresolved. The V end was cut by 6 bases, the J end by 6 bases, with 8 bases between. Germline V gene lookup returns CDR1 MGHDK and CDR2 SYGVNS. CDR3 length: 11 amino acids. The CDR3 reads CASRDSDGYTF. The CDR3 nucleotides read TGTGCCAGCAGGGACTCGGATGGCTACACCTTC.

The J gene is TRBJ1-2, the V gene TRBV28; maybe TRBD1 (6 bases). CDR3 size: 16 residues. CDR1 and CDR2 from the germline V gene are MDHEN and SYDVKM. Trimming shortened V by 5 bases and J by 3 bases, and 19 bases separated the two germline ends. CDR3 sequence (DNA): TGTGCCAGCAGTGAAGACCGGGGGCTAGGTGACTATGGCTACACCTTC. Translating gives CASSEDRGLGDYGYTF.

This clone was counted a single time. The chain couples TRBV5-4 to TRBJ2-7; maybe TRBD2 (6 bases). CDR1 SGHNT and CDR2 YYREEE come from the germline V gene (reference sequence). V was cut by 3 bases and J by 5 bases, with 15 bases left in between. The CDR3 has 14 residues. Here the CDR3 DNA reads TGTGCCAGCAGCTCCTATAGACTAGTAAACGAGCAGTACTTC. Amino acid sequence: CASSSYRLVNEQYF.

The V gene is TRBV4-2, the J gene TRBJ1-2; D gene unclear. The V end lost 4 bases, the J end lost 7 bases, and 13 bases lay between the germline ends. There are 13 residues in the CDR3. Germline V gene data show CDR1 as LGHNA and CDR2 as YNFKEQ. The CDR3 reads CASSPPSVGGYTF. Written as DNA, the CDR3 is TGTGCCAGCAGCCCTCCTTCGGTTGGTGGCTACACCTTC.

The rearrangement links TRBV4-1 to TRBJ2-7, with D perhaps TRBD2 (5 bases). Trimming cost V 4 bases and J 0 bases, with 10 bases left between them. Germline-derived CDR1 and CDR2 are MGHRA and YSYEKL. The CDR3 loop spans 14 amino acids. The CDR3 spells CASSLPGVSYEQYF. The CDR3 nucleotides are TGCGCCAGCAGCCTCCCCGGGGTCTCCTACGAGCAGTACTTC.

The chain links TRBV19 to TRBJ2-2; 8 bases are a match to TRBD2. With 5 bases clipped from V and 4 bases from J, the junction kept 6 bases outside the gene matches. The germline CDR1 and CDR2 sequences are LNHDA and SQIVND (reference sequence). The CDR3 runs to 15 residues. DNA of the CDR3: TGTGCCAGTAGTCGGACTAGCTTGAGCACCGGGGAGCTGTTTTTT. Its protein product is CASSRTSLSTGELFF. The whole variable domain, remainder taken from reference TRBV19 and TRBJ2-2, is DGGITQSPKYLFRKEGQNVTLSCEQNLNHDAMYWYRQDPGQGLRLIYYSQIVNDFQKGDIAEGYSVSREKKESFPLTVTSAQKNPTAFYLCASSRTSLSTGELFFGEGSRLTVL.

The table lists this clone with a few counts. The chain has TRBV27 and TRBJ1-5; possibly TRBD1 for D (5 bases). Germline assignment: CDR1 MNHEY and CDR2 SMNVEV (reference sequence). The CDR3 contains 15 residues. V was shortened by 1 base and J by 6 bases, with 13 bases between the two germline ends. As DNA, the CDR3 is TGTGCCAGCAGTTTATATGGGGGGGAGGGTCAGCCCCAGCATTTT. This codes for CASSLYGGEGQPQHF.

This clone appeared once. The J gene is TRBJ2-4, the V gene TRBV4-3; 8 positions match TRBD1. Germline CDR1 reads LGHNA; CDR2 reads YSLEER. The CDR3 has 15 residues. Losses at the gene ends were 3 bases for V and 8 bases for J; bases not matched to a gene: 9. The CDR3 loop is CASSQEPGGWDIQYF. CDR3 in DNA: TGCGCCAGCAGCCAGGAACCAGGGGGCTGGGACATTCAGTACTTC.